This entry is about one T cell receptor beta chain. There is no known antigen for this receptor. No qualities accompany the bases; no much larger clone lies one base away. V loses 1 base at its end and J loses 3 bases; junction bases beyond the gene matches: 10. The CDR3 runs 18 residues from the cysteine to the phenylalanine. Solely the CDR3 DNA is kept, with 54 bases framed from the first base. The germline V gene (reference sequence) sets CDR1 to LNHDA and CDR2 to SQIVND. TCR beta CDR3 regions were sequenced from DNA using the immunoSEQ Assay. Turning to the authors' computational methods: To compute T cell density, TCR beta template counts were normalized to usable DNA, which was estimated by amplifying housekeeping genes. Using the preseqR package, richness was estimated by extrapolating to 120,000 templates for tissue samples and 400,000 templates for PBMC samples. Clonality was defined as one minus Pielou's evenness. Tissue-enriched TCRs were identified by differential abundance testing using productive amino-acid clonotypes, minimum total count 5 and alpha 0.1. The Jaccard Index and the Morisita Overlap Index were used to quantify repertoire overlap between compartments. GLIPH clustered TCR beta CDR3s with public tetramer-defined viral CDR3s; viral motifs required at least three viral sequences plus V-gene enrichment. TCRdb took this table from immuneACCESS and kept in-frame rearrangements with V and J called. Such tables lack part of the clones; where checked against another copy, unresolved V genes explain under half of the gap, and the rest is unexplained. V, J and clone size reflect that table, while D and trimming were determined from the DNA. The table for this sample lists 65,000 to 95,000 clones; 80% of them were counted only once. The top ten hold about 19% of the sample.

At diagnosis, tumor, uninvolved tumor-adjacent lung and peripheral blood were collected and then preserved as a mix of FFPE and fresh-frozen material. For TCR repertoire profiling, the blood samples were analyzed as peripheral blood mononuclear cells. The record originates from a study of T cells in localized non-small cell lung cancer (dated by TCRdb to between 2020 and 2021). Context from the whole study: The study analyzed T cell repertoires of around 250 early-stage NSCLC patients, comparing tumors and uninvolved tumor-adjacent lungs. Of the NSCLC patients, fewer than 150 were male and approximately 97 were female, and the mean age was approximately 66 years. The cohort consisted of approximately 240 treatment-naive NSCLC patients whose localized lung tumors had been resected.

The paper as a whole reports these results and caveats: Longer overall survival was associated with higher T cell density in blood, whereas shorter survival was associated with higher clonality in adjacent lung. Uninvolved tumor-adjacent lung showed the highest T cell clonality, higher than tumor, which suggests more focused antigenic responses in the uninvolved tumor-adjacent lung. A median of approximately 57 of the top 100 tumor clones were detected in paired uninvolved adjacent lung, and 28 of these tumor clones were also found among the top 100 clones of the paired uninvolved adjacent lung. Because of the exploratory design, TCR variables were selected using unadjusted p-values without false-discovery rate correction. Because multi-region sequencing of the tumors was not done, intratumor heterogeneity could not be ruled out.

The sample in question was PBMCs, obtained before any cancer treatment. This TCR derives from a man between 40 and 70 years old with stage II squamous cell lung carcinoma. The chain employs TRBV19 and TRBJ2-1, with 9 middle bases fitting TRBD1. The DNA is TGTGCCAGTAGTATAGGGCTAGTGGACAGGGGCTTCTACAATGAGCAGTTCTTC. Translated, this is CASSIGLVDRGFYNEQFF.